Listed here is a single T cell receptor beta chain. The target of this receptor is not known. No much larger clone is present one base from it, and per-base qualities are unavailable. This entry belongs to a study of shared clonotypes between healthy human individuals (dated by TCRdb to the early 2020s). Regarding the research as a whole: The cohort included three men and a couple of women between 18 and 49 years of age. To estimate repertoire size and how much clonotypes are shared between individuals, the study performed deep sequencing of blood TCR repertoires from a few healthy adults. Different laboratories and diverse techniques were used to prepare libraries and sequence TCR repertoires, to increase sequencing depth and limit assay-specific biases. Each donor's leukapheresis produced roughly between roughly 0.9 and 8.9 billion PBMCs.

The CDR3 runs 13 residues from the cysteine to the phenylalanine. Just the 39-base CDR3 DNA is kept, in frame starting at base 1. CDR1 and CDR2 (MDHEN, SYDVKM) derive from the germline V gene. At the junction V is shortened by 6 bases and J by 0 bases, with 8 bases in between. TCR CDR3 regions were amplified from genomic DNA by multiplex PCR using the deep immunoSEQ assay. Extracted genomic DNA from each cell subset was distributed evenly across all wells of several immunoSEQ 96-well plates, and each plate was treated as a replicate. For unsorted PBMC, each replicate PCR was loaded with approximately 320 ng genomic DNA, equivalent to 25,000 to 35,000 T cell genomes. Ten immunoSEQ deep assay plates were used to sequence unsorted PBMC genomic DNA. The purified libraries were quantified using a Qubit 3.0 fluorometer, sized with a Bioanalyzer 2100, and then quantified again using the KAPA Library Quantification kit. Every immunoSEQ 96-well plate was sequenced on a separate single-read 150-cycle Illumina NextSeq 550 flow cell. As for the original processing: Because the immunoSEQ output held only junctional sequences and lacked quality scores, the filtering could not match the filtering applied to full-length reads. To assign V/J genes and CDR3, sequences were annotated against IMGT germline references using PyIR, a Python wrapper for IgBLAST v1.9. Any read was removed if the V/J assignment was weak (E-value above 1e-6), the CDR3 was missing, or the read contained stop codons, out-of-frame junctions, or ambiguous translated residues. A V3J clonotype was defined by an identical inferred V gene, J gene, and CDR3 amino acid sequence. Percentage overlap between repertoires was computed as shared unique clonotypes divided by the size of the smaller repertoire. Repertoire richness was assessed with RTK rarefaction, the Chao1 estimator, and Recon v2.1 estimates of unobserved clonotypes. Sourced from immuneACCESS, this table was stored by TCRdb with only in-frame sequences that have V and J called. A share of the clones is absent; for the studies checked, an unresolved V gene accounts for under half, and the remainder has no known explanation. That table gives V, J and clone size, and the DNA gave D and trimming. The sample table lists 450,000 to 600,000 clones, 65% to 80% of them with a count of one. Of the sample, over 9.5% is held by the ten largest clones.

The donors were healthy, HIV-negative adults who had no recently reported acute infections or vaccinations. Every donor was a Caucasian adult living in Nashville, Tennessee, USA. In the unsorted samples, 85 million to 100 million PBMCs were counted, and genomic DNA was extracted using the QIAamp DNA Blood Mini kit. Blood was collected by leukapheresis, and PBMCs were isolated by Ficoll-Histopaque density gradient centrifugation and then cryopreserved in liquid nitrogen vapor phase. What the authors observed across the whole study: Pairwise subsampling led to the expectation that sequencing depth would affect the degree of clonotype sharing among donors. Because the study included a small number of donors, the genetic and exposure-history diversity represented was limited. Only blood was sampled, and tissue TCR repertoires likely differ from those in blood.

The TCR was taken from a woman in her forties in good health. Some clones in this sample may be carry-over from other donors' samples. Recombination linked TRBV28 to TRBJ1-1; no D gene is confidently identified. The sequencing input was PBMCs. The CDR3 corresponds to CASSDVLNTEAFF. The nucleotide sequence reads TGTGCCAGCAGCGATGTTCTGAACACTGAAGCTTTCTTT.